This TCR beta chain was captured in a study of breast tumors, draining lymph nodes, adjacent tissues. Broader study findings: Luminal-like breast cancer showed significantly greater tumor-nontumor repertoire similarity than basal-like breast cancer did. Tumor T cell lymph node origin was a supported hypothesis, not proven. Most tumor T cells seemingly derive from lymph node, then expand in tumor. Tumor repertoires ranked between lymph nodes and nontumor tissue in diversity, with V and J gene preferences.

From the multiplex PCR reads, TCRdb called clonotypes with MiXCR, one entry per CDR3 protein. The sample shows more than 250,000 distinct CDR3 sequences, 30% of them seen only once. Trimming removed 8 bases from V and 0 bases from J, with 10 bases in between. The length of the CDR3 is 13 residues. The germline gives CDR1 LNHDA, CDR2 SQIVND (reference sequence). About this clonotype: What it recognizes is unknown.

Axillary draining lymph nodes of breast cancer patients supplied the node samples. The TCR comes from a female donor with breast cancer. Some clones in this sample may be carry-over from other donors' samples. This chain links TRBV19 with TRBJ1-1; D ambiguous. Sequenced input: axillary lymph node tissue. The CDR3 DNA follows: TGTGCCAGTGGGGTTGAGGTGAACACTGAAGCTTTCTTT. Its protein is CASGVEVNTEAFF.